The present T cell receptor (beta chain) was sequenced within a study of T cells in localized non-small cell lung cancer. Germline CDR1 reads MNHNS; CDR2 reads SASEGT. The CDR3 contains 13 residues. V lost 6 bases and J lost 5; bases outside the gene matches: 5. This table comes from immunoSEQ multiplex PCR, and its TCRdb copy is limited to in-frame clones, with some not included. The table records more than 15,000 clones, 70% to 90% of them present only once. As regards this clone: Its matching antigen is unknown.

Study conclusions and caveats: Of the top 100 tumor clones, median 57 were in adjacent lung, about 30 among its top 100. Heterogeneity is still possible, as just one tumor region was sequenced. Adjacent uninvolved lung had the highest clonality, suggesting focused antigen responses.

The clonotype originates from a man aged 35-69 years with stage I lung adenocarcinoma. The sample in question was peripheral blood, obtained before any cancer treatment. The V call is TRBV6-1, the J call TRBJ2-5; 8 bases fit TRBD2. CDR3 in DNA: TGTGCCAGCAGACGGGGGGGCCTGGAGACCCAGTACTTC. Residues: CASRRGGLETQYF.